The 8 T cell receptor beta chains in this list originate from one sample, sequenced in a study of Ad26.COV2.S vaccination and SARS-CoV-2 variants. The protocol was immunoSEQ multiplex PCR, while the TCRdb copy is restricted to in-frame clones and leaves out a portion. The table records around 450,000 clones, roughly 88% of them present only once. Stated treatment: around 19 received Ad26.COV2.S at low or high dose, single or two shots; 5 received placebo; per-sample allocation not given. The samples date from day 63 after the first vaccine or placebo injection. Here the sequenced sample was peripheral blood, taken in a trial of Ad26.COV2.S vaccine versus placebo. Source of these receptors: a person between 18 and 65 years old who received the Ad26.COV2.S COVID-19 vaccine or a placebo.

This chain joins TRBV28 and TRBJ2-6; D remains ambiguous. Looked up from germline, CDR1 is MDHEN and CDR2 is SYDVKM. The CDR3 loop spans 15 amino acids. The V end lost 5 bases, the J end lost 0 bases, and 8 bases lay between the germline ends. DNA of the CDR3: TGTGCCAGCAGTCAGCATCCCTCTGGGGCCAACGTCCTGACTTTC. Its protein product is CASSQHPSGANVLTF.

J is TRBJ1-1 and V is TRBV27; D gene uncertain. Trimming took off 2 bases at V and 0 bases at J, with 4 bases between the two ends. The CDR3 contains 13 residues. Germline V lookup: CDR1 MNHEY, CDR2 SMNVEV (reference sequence). The CDR3 DNA reads TGTGCCAGCAGTTTAAAGGTGAACACTGAAGCTTTCTTT. Protein product: CASSLKVNTEAFF.

The V call is TRBV10-3, the J call TRBJ1-6, with 9 bases that match TRBD1. CDR1 ENHRY and CDR2 SYGVKD come from the germline V gene. This CDR3 has 14 amino acids. Germline trimming cut 5 bases from V and 8 bases from J; bases unmatched to any gene: 4. CDR3 amino acids: CAISRTGVDSPLHF. The CDR3 DNA follows: TGTGCCATCAGTCGGACAGGGGTGGATTCACCCCTCCACTTT.

The chain uses TRBV14 and TRBJ2-1; the D is unclear. This CDR3 is built from 12 residues. Germline V gene lookup returns CDR1 SGHDN and CDR2 FVKESK. V was pared by 2 bases and J by 6 bases, with 5 bases between. The CDR3 protein is CASSQYFNEQFF. DNA for the CDR3: TGTGCCAGCAGCCAATATTTCAATGAGCAGTTCTTC.

The J gene is TRBJ2-6, the V gene TRBV5-4; D remains unclear. V lost 2 bases, J lost 0 bases, and 6 bases lay in between. The CDR3 is 15 amino acids. Germline values: CDR1 SGHNT, CDR2 YYREEE (reference sequence). This CDR3 is CASSFGSSGANVLTF. The CDR3 DNA reads TGTGCCAGCAGCTTCGGGTCCTCTGGGGCCAACGTCCTGACTTTC.

J is TRBJ2-2 and V is TRBV12-3 or TRBV12-4; 7 positions match TRBD2. The CDR3 sequence is 13 residues long. The V segment lost 5 bases and the J segment 6 bases; nucleotides outside the gene matches: 3. The CDR3 reads CASSPGLAGELFF. As DNA, the CDR3 is TGTGCCAGCAGTCCCGGACTAGCCGGGGAGCTGTTTTTT.

The genes are TRBV21-1 and TRBJ2-1; the D call TRBD1 from the table was never checked on the DNA. TRBV21-1 constitutes a pseudogene. CDR3 size: 17 residues. The CDR3 DNA follows: TGTGCCAGCAGCAAAGGTAGACAGGGTGGCTCCTACAATGAGCAGTTCTTC. Encoded protein: CASSKGRQGGSYNEQFF.

This chain uses TRBV5-4 with TRBJ1-1; 8 bases agree with TRBD1. CDR3 length: 14 amino acids. Germline assignment: CDR1 SGHNT and CDR2 YYREEE (reference sequence). V lost 4 bases, J lost 3 bases, and 5 bases stayed unmatched. DNA of the CDR3: TGTGCCAGCAGCCAAACAGGGGGGTACACTGAAGCTTTCTTT. It yields the protein CASSQTGGYTEAFF.